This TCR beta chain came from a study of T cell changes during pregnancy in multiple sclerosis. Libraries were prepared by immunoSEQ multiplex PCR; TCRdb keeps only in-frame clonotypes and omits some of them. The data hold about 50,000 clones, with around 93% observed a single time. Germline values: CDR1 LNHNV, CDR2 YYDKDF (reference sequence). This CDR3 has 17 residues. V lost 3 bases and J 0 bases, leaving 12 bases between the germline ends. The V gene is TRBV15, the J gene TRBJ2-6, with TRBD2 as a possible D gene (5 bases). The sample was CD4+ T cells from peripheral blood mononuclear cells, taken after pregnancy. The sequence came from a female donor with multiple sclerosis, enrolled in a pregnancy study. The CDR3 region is CATSRASRGSGANVLTF. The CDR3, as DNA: TGTGCCACCAGCAGGGCCTCTCGGGGCTCTGGGGCCAACGTCCTGACTTTC.